One and the same sample provided the 17 T cell receptor beta chains below, sequenced in a study of T cell responses to AZD1222 COVID-19 vaccine. Method: immunoSEQ multiplex PCR; TCRdb's copy keeps in-frame clones and lacks some. This repertoire shows 25,000 to 35,000 clones, roughly 89% found once; its top ten account for 1.3%. Sequenced material: peripheral blood, taken on day 0 of AZD1222 vaccination. The source is an adult in good health.

The rearrangement joins TRBV4-1 to TRBJ2-7; TRBD1 matches at 7 bases. Germline assignment: CDR1 MGHRA and CDR2 YSYEKL. This CDR3 is 15 amino acids long. V shed 4 bases and J 0 bases; nucleotides not matched to a gene: 6. The CDR3 reads CASSRTTGSSYEQYF. The CDR3 nucleotides read TGCGCCAGCAGCCGTACGACAGGGAGCTCCTACGAGCAGTACTTC.

This clone was counted only a few times. The V and J genes are TRBV5-4 and TRBJ2-7, with 8 bases identical to TRBD2. With 2 bases clipped from V and 4 bases from J, the junction kept 8 bases outside the gene matches. Per the germline V gene, CDR1 is SGHNT and CDR2 is YYREEE (reference sequence). The CDR3 totals 15 residues. DNA for the CDR3: TGTGCCAGCAGCTTTGTTCCGGGGGGGGTATACGAGCAGTACTTC. Amino acids: CASSFVPGGVYEQYF. Together with reference TRBV5-4 and TRBJ2-7, the CDR3 gives the full variable domain: ETGVTQSPTHLIKTRGQQVTLRCSSQSGHNTVSWYQQALGQGPQFIFQYYREEENGRGNFPPRFSGLQFPNYSSELNVNALELDDSALYLCASSFVPGGVYEQYFGPGTRLTVT.

The gene calls are TRBV7-2 and TRBJ1-2; unclear D gene. This CDR3 contains 14 residues. Germline V gene sequence: CDR1 SGHTA, CDR2 FQGNSA. The V and J ends lost 1 base and 3 bases respectively, with 9 bases between them. The CDR3 DNA follows: TGTGCCAGCAGCTTAGGTCCGACGTACTATGGCTACACCTTC. Its protein product is CASSLGPTYYGYTF.

This rearrangement joins TRBV5-1 to TRBJ2-1; 7 bases line up with TRBD2. V gave up 4 bases and J gave up 0 bases; unmatched junction bases: 4. Germline V CDR1 and CDR2: SGHRS, YFSETQ. CDR3 length: 15 amino acids. The CDR3 coding sequence is TGCGCCAGCAGCACTAGCGTTAGCTCCTACAATGAGCAGTTCTTC. Protein product: CASSTSVSSYNEQFF.

This chain links TRBV15 with TRBJ2-7; no definite D call. The V end lost 0 bases, the J end lost 6 bases, and 9 bases lay between the germline ends. In germline, CDR1 is LNHNV, CDR2 YYDKDF (reference sequence). There are 13 residues in the CDR3. The CDR3 DNA is TGTGCCACCAGCAGAGATTTGTCGGGCGAGCAGTACTTC. The encoded protein is CATSRDLSGEQYF.

The CDR3 region has the DNA TGTGCCAGCAGCTCCCGAGGGGACAGGGCGGGCGAAAAACTGTTTTTT. Amino acids: CASSSRGDRAGEKLFF. The chain joins TRBV7-8 to TRBJ1-4; TRBD1 matches 9 bases. The CDR3 covers 16 residues. The ends lost 4 bases at V and 8 bases at J; junction bases unmatched: 11. Germline V gives CDR1 SGHVS, CDR2 FQNEAQ.

This rearrangement joins TRBV9 to TRBJ2-1; TRBD2 matches at 11 bases. V gave up 0 bases and J gave up 6 bases; unmatched junction bases: 2. The CDR3 extends over 15 amino acids. Germline lookup yields CDR1 SGDLS and CDR2 YYNGEE. In DNA, the CDR3 is TGTGCCAGCAGCGTAGTACTAGCGGGAGTCAATGAGCAGTTCTTC. Protein: CASSVVLAGVNEQFF.

This CDR3 is CASTGIPGLAGLETQYF. The CDR3 DNA is TGTGCCAGCACCGGGATCCCGGGACTAGCGGGATTGGAGACCCAGTACTTC. The rearrangement uses TRBV7-9 and TRBJ2-5, with TRBD2 matching over 13 bases. Germline CDR1 reads SEHNR; CDR2 reads FQNEAQ (reference sequence). With V trimmed by 7 bases and J by 5 bases, 13 bases remained unmatched. This CDR3 spans 17 amino acids.

The rearrangement joins TRBV7-9 to TRBJ2-1; D ambiguous. With 1 base removed from V and 7 bases from J, the gap between germline ends came to 11 bases. Germline CDR1 reads SEHNR; CDR2 reads FQNEAQ (reference sequence). This CDR3 spans 14 amino acids. The CDR3 protein is CASSLDLNGNEQFF. CDR3 DNA sequence: TGTGCCAGCAGCTTAGACTTGAATGGAAATGAGCAGTTCTTC.

The rearrangement uses TRBV3-1 (or the pseudogene TRBV3-2) and TRBJ2-1; 10 bases agree with TRBD2. CDR3 length equals 15 residues. CDR1 and CDR2 from the germline V gene are LGHDT and YNNKEL (reference sequence). V shed 1 base, J shed 12 bases, and the junction held 9 bases outside the gene matches. CDR3 region: CASSQVVASGRGQFF. The CDR3 DNA sequence: TGTGCCAGCAGCCAAGTGGTCGCTAGCGGGAGAGGGCAGTTCTTC.

The CDR3 spells CASSLLGGRTDTQYF. CDR3 nucleotide sequence: TGTGCCAGCAGTTTATTGGGGGGCCGCACAGATACGCAGTATTTT. This rearrangement joins TRBV27 to TRBJ2-3; perhaps D is TRBD1 or TRBD2 (6 bases each). The length of the CDR3 is 15 residues. Per germline, CDR1 MNHEY and CDR2 SMNVEV (reference sequence). V was cut by 1 base and J by 1 base, with 9 bases left in between.

This sequence joins TRBV12-5 and TRBJ2-3; maybe TRBD2 (7 bases). Germline assignment: CDR1 LGHNT and CDR2 FRNRAP. The CDR3 sequence is 17 residues long. V lost 7 bases to trimming and J lost 2 bases, with 22 bases between them. The CDR3 sequence: CASANDRRGTNTDTQYF. CDR3 nucleotides: TGTGCTAGTGCCAACGACAGGCGGGGGACTAACACAGATACGCAGTATTTT.

The chain links TRBV15 to TRBJ2-7; 11 nucleotides match TRBD2. Germline CDR1 reads LNHNV; CDR2 reads YYDKDF (reference sequence). This CDR3 has 15 amino acids. V was pared by 3 bases and J by 6 bases, with 7 bases of the junction left unmatched. The CDR3 region is CATSRGSGRVGEQYF. As DNA, the CDR3 is TGTGCCACCAGCAGGGGTAGCGGGAGGGTAGGCGAGCAGTACTTC.

The V and J genes are TRBV18 and TRBJ2-7; D could derive from TRBD1 or TRBD2 (6 bases each). The ends were cut back, 3 bases at V and 0 bases at J, with 18 bases in the middle. From germline, CDR1 is KGHSH and CDR2 LQKENI. The CDR3 contains 17 residues. CDR3 in DNA: TGTGCCAGCTCACCCGGAAAAGGGGGGATATCCTCCTACGAGCAGTACTTC. Residues: CASSPGKGGISSYEQYF.

CDR3 sequence (DNA): TGTGCCAGCAGTGAACTGGGACAGGGGGCTTCTGGCTACACCTTC. Residues: CASSELGQGASGYTF. The rearrangement uses TRBV2 and TRBJ1-2; 12 bases line up with TRBD1. This CDR3 region has 15 residues. Trimming cost V 2 bases and J 7 bases; bases outside gene matches: 5. The V gene's germline CDR1 is SNHLY and CDR2 FYNNEI.

V is TRBV12-3 or TRBV12-4 and J is TRBJ1-1, with D unresolved. V dropped 3 bases and J dropped 4 bases, with 9 bases sitting between them. The CDR3 runs 13 residues. The CDR3 nucleotides are TGTGCCAGCAGTTTTAAGATCGGCACTGAAGCTTTCTTT. Protein product: CASSFKIGTEAFF.

The CDR3 nucleotides read TGTGCCAGCAGTTCGACAAAGACAGGGGCATCTGAAGCTTTCTTT. This codes for CASSSTKTGASEAFF. The V gene is TRBV27, the J gene TRBJ1-1; TRBD1 aligns across 8 bases. The CDR3 is 15 residues long. V trimming: 4 bases; J trimming: 6 bases; junction bases outside the gene matches: 10. CDR1 and CDR2 (germline): MNHEY, SMNVEV (reference sequence).